This paragraph covers one TCR beta chain sequence. Its antigen is unidentified. Germline loops: CDR1 MNHEY, CDR2 SVGAGI. Trimming pared 2 bases from V and 5 bases from J, leaving 12 bases between. The CDR3 runs 14 residues. This record belongs to a study of shared clonotypes between healthy human individuals. The wider study: Serving as donors were two women and three men, whose ages spanned 18 to 49. Findings and limits, study-wide: Sequencing depth was a factor that was expected to affect clonotype sharing among donors.

Terminally differentiated effector memory CD45RA+ cells were excluded by CCR7 positive selection of CD45RO-negative cells. The data were produced by immunoSEQ multiplex PCR, yet TCRdb's version contains in-frame clones alone and is incomplete. Among some 800,000 clones listed, 90% to 95% were seen once. This sequence was found in a man aged 25-40 years in good health. V gene TRBV6-5 combines with J gene TRBJ1-2; D might be TRBD1 (6 bases). The specimen was naive CD8+ T cells sorted from blood. This chain's CDR3 is CASSYGDTPYGYTF. The CDR3 nucleotides are TGTGCCAGCAGTTACGGGGACACGCCTTATGGCTACACCTTC.